The clone carrying this T cell receptor (beta chain) has more than one count but fewer than ten. The antigen is undetermined. The sample is drawn from a study of T cells in Graves' hyperthyroidism and ophthalmopathy. Whole-study findings and limits: Ophthalmopathy got predicted by the model a median 6.5 months before its onset.

TCR beta CDR3 sequences were amplified from RNA transcripts. First-round RT-PCR of the TCR CDR3 relied on the HTBI primer set. TCRdb re-called the multiplex PCR reads through MiXCR, storing one row per CDR3 protein. The repertoire has under 250,000 distinct CDR3 sequences, approximately 17% of them found once; the top ten carry around 50%. From germline, CDR1 is MNHNY and CDR2 SVGAGI (reference sequence). This CDR3 is 14 amino acids long. V gave up 0 bases and J gave up 1 base, with 7 bases separating them. The diagnoses drew upon clinical symptoms, serum thyroxine and TRAb, thyroid ultrasound and orbital computed tomography. PBMCs were sourced from around 10 ml fresh peripheral blood.

The origin of this receptor is a man aged 45-65 years with Graves' hyperthyroidism. The sample taken for sequencing was blood. The chain couples TRBV6-6 to TRBJ2-7; weak D call: TRBD2 (5 bases). CDR3 amino acids: CASSYSADSYEQYF. CDR3 DNA sequence: TGTGCCAGCAGTTACTCAGCGGATTCCTACGAGCAGTACTTC.